The next 5 T cell receptor beta chains were all read from a single sample in a study of PD-1 blockade in mismatch repair-deficient tumors. Produced via immunoSEQ multiplex PCR; TCRdb's table is partial and in-frame only. The sample lists some 45,000 clones, around 77% occurring once. The sequenced sample was PBMCs, obtained before pembrolizumab treatment. The receptors derive from an adult with mismatch repair-deficient cancer.

This rearrangement joins TRBV28 to TRBJ1-4; a possible D gene is TRBD1 (5 bases). This CDR3 has 14 residues. Per germline, CDR1 MDHEN and CDR2 SYDVKM. V lost 10 bases and J lost 3, with 15 bases in between. The CDR3 is CATETGGANEKLFF. CDR3 in DNA: TGTGCCACCGAGACGGGGGGGGCTAATGAAAAACTGTTTTTT.

The rearrangement joins TRBV7-3 to TRBJ2-1; 7 bases map to TRBD2. From germline, CDR1 is SGHTA and CDR2 FQGTGA. Trimming removed 5 bases from V and 5 bases from J; junction bases left unmatched: 6. CDR3 length: 14 residues. CDR3 nucleotides: TGTGCCAGCAGCCGAAAGCGGGACCACAATGAGCAGTTCTTC. Encoded protein: CASSRKRDHNEQFF. The full variable domain, completed using reference TRBV7-3 and TRBJ2-1, is GAGVSQTPSNKVTEKGKYVELRCDPISGHTALYWYRQSLGQGPEFLIYFQGTGAADDSGLPNDRFFAVRPEGSVSTLKIQRTERGDSAVYLCASSRKRDHNEQFFGPGTRLTVL.

This rearrangement joins TRBV7-6 to TRBJ2-1; possible D gene TRBD2, 7 bases. The CDR3 covers 15 residues. V lost 1 base, J lost 8 bases, and 15 bases lay in between. Germline V lookup: CDR1 SGHVS, CDR2 FNYEAQ. CDR3 bases: TGTGCCAGCAGCTTAGTGGGCGGGGGCGTAGATGAGCAGTTCTTC. This codes for CASSLVGGGVDEQFF.

The V call is TRBV19, the J call TRBJ1-5; D unresolved. Trimming took off 5 bases at V and 2 bases at J, with 10 bases between the two ends. This CDR3 comprises 14 residues. Germline assignment: CDR1 LNHDA and CDR2 SQIVND (reference sequence). The CDR3 is CASSQWAGNQPQHF. The DNA of the CDR3 is TGTGCCAGTAGTCAATGGGCGGGCAATCAGCCCCAGCATTTT.

CDR3 coding DNA: TGTGCCAGCAGCTTGCGCGCCGGGAGTGGGGAGCAGTACTTC. The encoded protein is CASSLRAGSGEQYF. This chain joins TRBV11-3 and TRBJ2-7; D might be TRBD2 (6 bases). The CDR3 loop spans 14 amino acids. V dropped 3 bases and J dropped 7 bases, with 16 bases sitting between them. Germline V gene lookup returns CDR1 SGHNT and CDR2 YENEEA.